This T cell receptor (beta chain) was recovered during a study of cytomegalovirus exposure and HLA in healthy donors. About the study: From HLA-typed donors, an early data release held around 80 million unique TCRs. Whole-study results and caveats: HLA allele associations emerged for about 18,000 TCR beta sequences in a later analysis, at 0.05 false discovery rate. A few of the chains that were CMV-associated were confirmed in vitro to be specific for CMV antigens. In a later analysis, several top co-occurrence clusters appeared linked to parvovirus B19, influenza, CMV and Epstein-Barr virus.

CDR1 and CDR2 (germline): MNHEY, SMNVEV (reference sequence). V was pared by 1 base and J by 1 base, with 14 bases between. The CDR3 spans 17 residues. A multiplex PCR was run with 60 Vbeta primers and 13 Jbeta primers. Sequencing was performed with immunoSEQ multiplex PCR; in TCRdb, only in-frame clones are kept and a portion is missing. The table has over 80,000 clones, about three quarters seen once. A remark on this clone: No antigen is known for it.

The sequence derives from a man aged 35 to 55 in good health and CMV-seronegative. Material: PBMCs. This chain connects TRBV27 to TRBJ2-1; possibly TRBD2 for D (7 bases). As DNA, the CDR3 is TGTGCCAGCAGTTTATTCGGGGGGCTCTCTTCCTACAATGAGCAGTTCTTC. Protein sequence: CASSLFGGLSSYNEQFF.